This is a list of T cell receptor beta chains from one sample in a study of blood T cell repertoires in COVID-19. Sequencing used immunoSEQ multiplex PCR; TCRdb keeps in-frame clones, though not all of them. The sample yields approximately 50,000 clones, 80% to 90% seen once. Sequencing was performed on peripheral blood. All receptors derive from a middle-aged man with acute or convalescent COVID-19. CDR3s include the opening cysteine and the closing phenylalanine or tryptophan. Fields, in order: clone size, J gene, D gene, V gene, CDR3 DNA, CDR3 protein. A D gene is named only where the DNA matches it firmly. Clone size appears in some rows only: once, few, many, or a class for an expanded clone.

size: NA
J: TRBJ2-3
D: NA
V: TRBV9
DNA: TGTGCCAGCAGCGTATCGAGCCTCGACACAGATACGCAGTATTTT
CDR3: CASSVSSLDTDTQYF

size: NA
J: TRBJ1-6
D: NA
V: TRBV11-3
DNA: TGTGCCAGCATGACTTGTAGGAGGATCTGGTCACCCCTCCACTTT
CDR3: CASMTCRRIWSPLHF

size: NA
J: TRBJ2-7
D: TRBD1
V: TRBV6-5
DNA: TGTGCCAGCCAGGACAGGGAGCCTGCTAACCACGAGCAGTACTTC
CDR3: CASQDREPANHEQYF

size: NA
J: TRBJ2-1
D: TRBD2
V: TRBV5-4
DNA: TGTGCCAGCAGCAGAGGACTAGCGGGAGCCAATGAGCAGTTCTTC
CDR3: CASSRGLAGANEQFF

size: few
J: TRBJ1-1
D: TRBD1
V: TRBV3-1/TRBV3-2
DNA: TGTGCCAGCAGCCAAGACCCGGGACAGGGTGTGGCTTTCTTT
CDR3: CASSQDPGQGVAFF

size: NA
J: TRBJ2-1
D: NA
V: TRBV4-2
DNA: TGTGCCAGCAGCCGGCAGATGGACTCAGCCTACAATGAGCAGTTCTTC
CDR3: CASSRQMDSAYNEQFF

size: NA
J: TRBJ1-3
D: NA
V: TRBV7-2
DNA: TGTGCCGGGGCGGAGATCTCTGGAAACACCATATATTTT
CDR3: CAGAEISGNTIYF

size: NA
J: TRBJ2-1
D: TRBD1
V: TRBV19
DNA: TGTGCCAGTAGCGCTCCAAGACAGGGAGCCTACAATGAGCAGTTCTTC
CDR3: CASSAPRQGAYNEQFF

size: once
J: TRBJ2-2
D: TRBD1
V: TRBV10-3
DNA: TGTGCCATCAGTGACCCGAGGGGACAGGGGCCCGGGGAGCTGTTTTTT
CDR3: CAISDPRGQGPGELFF

size: NA
J: TRBJ2-3
D: NA
V: TRBV9
DNA: TGTGCCAGCAGCGTAGGCCTAGGCAACACAGATACGCAGTATTTT
CDR3: CASSVGLGNTDTQYF

size: NA
J: TRBJ2-5
D: NA
V: TRBV25-1
DNA: TGTGCCAGCAGTGATCAGAGGGTCAAAGAGACCCAGTACTTC
CDR3: CASSDQRVKETQYF

size: NA
J: TRBJ1-4
D: TRBD1
V: TRBV7-9
DNA: TGTGCCAGCAGCGATCCGACAGGGGCCCTAGAAAAACTGTTTTTT
CDR3: CASSDPTGALEKLFF

size: NA
J: TRBJ1-6
D: NA
V: TRBV30
DNA: TGTGCCTGGAGTGTAGGGGGGGTCCCCAATTCACCCCTCCACTTT
CDR3: CAWSVGGVPNSPLHF

size: NA
J: TRBJ2-7
D: NA
V: TRBV5-4
DNA: TGTGCCAGCAGCATTGACACCTCCTACGAGCAGTACTTC
CDR3: CASSIDTSYEQYF

size: NA
J: TRBJ1-5
D: NA
V: TRBV6-5
DNA: TGTGCCAGCAGCCCCACAGGATATAGCAATCAGCCCCAGCATTTT
CDR3: CASSPTGYSNQPQHF

size: once
J: TRBJ1-2
D: NA
V: TRBV6-5
DNA: TGTGCCAGCGCCAAAAGCCCTTCTAACTATGGCTACACCTTC
CDR3: CASAKSPSNYGYTF

size: NA
J: TRBJ1-5
D: NA
V: TRBV6-5
DNA: TGTGCCAGCAGTCCGGACATTAGCAATCAGCCCCAGCATTTT
CDR3: CASSPDISNQPQHF

size: NA
J: TRBJ2-7
D: NA
V: TRBV30
DNA: TGTGCCTGGACAGGAATATACGAGCAGTACTTC
CDR3: CAWTGIYEQYF

size: NA
J: TRBJ2-3
D: TRBD2
V: TRBV24-1
DNA: TGTGCCACCAGTGATTTCGGGACTAGCGGCACAGATACGCAGTATTTT
CDR3: CATSDFGTSGTDTQYF

size: NA
J: TRBJ2-3
D: TRBD2
V: TRBV5-1
DNA: TGCGCCAGCAGCGCCTCATTGGGACTAGCGGGGGGACCTACTAGGCGTAGCACAGATACGCAGTATTTT
CDR3: CASSASLGLAGGPTRRSTDTQYF

size: NA
J: TRBJ2-1
D: TRBD2
V: TRBV7-2
DNA: TGTGCCAGCAGCAGAGATGCGGGAGGGGAAGTTGAGCAGTTCTTC
CDR3: CASSRDAGGEVEQFF

size: NA
J: TRBJ1-1
D: NA
V: TRBV30
DNA: TGTGCCTGGTGGCTCAGGGGTCTGAAGGCTTTCTTT
CDR3: CAWWLRGLKAFF

size: NA
J: TRBJ1-6
D: TRBD1
V: TRBV10-3
DNA: TGTGCCACGACAGGGGGCGGAAATTCACCCCTCCACTTT
CDR3: CATTGGGNSPLHF